The entry below describes one T cell receptor beta chain. Its specificity is not known. The source of the sample is a study of cytomegalovirus exposure and HLA in healthy donors. Study-wide background: In an earlier analysis, around 120 million unique TCR beta sequences were found from some 200 million T cells.

Study-wide findings and caveats: Near-uniform donor sequencing depth was presumed by presence/absence analyses.

The CDR3 has 17 residues. Between the trimmed V and J ends, which lost 5 bases and 0 bases, there was a span of 14 bases. CDR1 ENHRY and CDR2 SYGVKD come from the germline V gene. PCR primers comprised 60 Vbeta and 13 Jbeta primers. Measured with immunoSEQ multiplex PCR; TCRdb has only the in-frame clones, and not every one. The repertoire consists of about 240,000 clones, with around 80% occurring once and the leading ten covering 5.4%. This clonotype was obtained from a middle-aged woman in good health and CMV-seropositive. Sequencing was done on a sample of PBMCs. This sequence joins TRBV10-3 and TRBJ2-6; tentatively, D is TRBD1 (6 bases). As DNA, the CDR3 is TGTGCCATCAGTTTGACAGGTTCCCTCTCTGGGGCCAACGTCCTGACTTTC. Amino acids: CAISLTGSLSGANVLTF.